This T cell receptor (beta chain) was recorded in a study of identical twins. Study-wide results and caveats: These conclusions were based on statistical analysis (cross-sectional, not following the same donors).

Trimming pared 3 bases from V and 7 bases from J, leaving 12 bases between. The CDR3 is 13 amino acids. About this clonotype: Its antigen remains unknown.

TCRdb ran MiXCR on the 5' RACE reads and lists one entry per CDR3 protein. The sample shows around 510,000 distinct CDR3 sequences, about 13% of them seen only once. These data are also associated with another study on yellow fever vaccine responses in identical twins.

V and J are TRBV12-3 or TRBV12-4 and TRBJ1-1; D not resolved. The specimen was CD4+ T cells sorted from blood. The sequence came from a woman younger than 35 in good health. This CDR3 is CASSLAGLDEAFF. The CDR3 region has the DNA TGTGCCAGCAGTTTGGCCGGGTTGGATGAAGCTTTCTTT.